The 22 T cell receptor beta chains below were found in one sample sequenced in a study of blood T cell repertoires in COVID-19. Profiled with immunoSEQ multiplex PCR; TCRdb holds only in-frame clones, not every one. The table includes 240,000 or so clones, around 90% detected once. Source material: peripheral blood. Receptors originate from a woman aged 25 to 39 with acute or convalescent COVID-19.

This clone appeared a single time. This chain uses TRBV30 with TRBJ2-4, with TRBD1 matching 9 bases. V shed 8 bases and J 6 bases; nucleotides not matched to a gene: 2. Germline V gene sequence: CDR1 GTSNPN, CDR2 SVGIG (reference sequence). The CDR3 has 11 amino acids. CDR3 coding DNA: TGTGCCGCGGACAGGGGAAACATTCAGTACTTC. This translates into CAADRGNIQYF.

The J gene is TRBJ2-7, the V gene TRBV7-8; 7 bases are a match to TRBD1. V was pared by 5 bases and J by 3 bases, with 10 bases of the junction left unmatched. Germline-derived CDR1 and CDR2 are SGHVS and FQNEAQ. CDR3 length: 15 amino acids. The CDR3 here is CASSPWRQGIYEQYF. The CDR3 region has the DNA TGTGCCAGCAGCCCCTGGCGACAGGGTATCTACGAGCAGTACTTC.

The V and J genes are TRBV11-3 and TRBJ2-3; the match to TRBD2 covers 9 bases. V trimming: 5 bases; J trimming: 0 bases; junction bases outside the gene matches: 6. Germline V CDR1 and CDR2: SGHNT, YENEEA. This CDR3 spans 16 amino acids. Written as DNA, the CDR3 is TGTGCCAGCAGCCCTCGACTAGCGGTTAGCACAGATACGCAGTATTTT. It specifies CASSPRLAVSTDTQYF.

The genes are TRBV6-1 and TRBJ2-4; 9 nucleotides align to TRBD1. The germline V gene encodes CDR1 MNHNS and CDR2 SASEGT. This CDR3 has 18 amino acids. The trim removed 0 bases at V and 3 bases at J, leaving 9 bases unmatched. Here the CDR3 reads CASSEARWDRAFKNIQYF. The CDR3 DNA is TGTGCCAGCAGTGAAGCGAGGTGGGACAGGGCCTTCAAAAACATTCAGTACTTC.

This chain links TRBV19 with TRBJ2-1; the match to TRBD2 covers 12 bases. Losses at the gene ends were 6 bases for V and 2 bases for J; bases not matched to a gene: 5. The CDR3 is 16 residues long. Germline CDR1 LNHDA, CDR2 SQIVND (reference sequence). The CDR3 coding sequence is TGTGCCAGTAGGACTAGCGGGAGACCCCCCTACAATGAGCAGTTCTTC. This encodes CASRTSGRPPYNEQFF.

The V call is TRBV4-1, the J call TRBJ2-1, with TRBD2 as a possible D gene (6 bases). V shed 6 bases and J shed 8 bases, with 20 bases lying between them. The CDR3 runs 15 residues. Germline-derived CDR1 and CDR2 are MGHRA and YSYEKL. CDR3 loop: CASRHPGGRWDEQFF. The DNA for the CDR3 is TGCGCCAGCAGACACCCCGGAGGGAGATGGGATGAGCAGTTCTTC.

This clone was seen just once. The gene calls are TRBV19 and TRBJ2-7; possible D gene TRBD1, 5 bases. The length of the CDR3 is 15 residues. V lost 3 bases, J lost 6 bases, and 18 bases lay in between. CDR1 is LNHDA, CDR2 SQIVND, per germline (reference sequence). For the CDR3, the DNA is TGTGCCAGTAGTATTCTGTTTGGGGCTAGTGGCGAGCAGTACTTC. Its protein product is CASSILFGASGEQYF.

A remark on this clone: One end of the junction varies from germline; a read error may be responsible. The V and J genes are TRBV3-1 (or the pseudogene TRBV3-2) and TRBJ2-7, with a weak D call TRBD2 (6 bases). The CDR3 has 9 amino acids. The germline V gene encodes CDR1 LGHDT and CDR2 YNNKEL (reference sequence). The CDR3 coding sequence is TGTGCCAGCAACTGGGGGGTTCTTTTC. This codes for CASNWGVLF.

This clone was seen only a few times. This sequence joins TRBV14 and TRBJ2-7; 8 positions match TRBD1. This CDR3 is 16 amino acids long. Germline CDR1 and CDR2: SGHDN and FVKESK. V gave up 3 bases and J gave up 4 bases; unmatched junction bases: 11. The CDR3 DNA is TGTGCCAGCAGCCACCCTGGACAGGGAAGTTTATACGAGCAGTACTTC. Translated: CASSHPGQGSLYEQYF.

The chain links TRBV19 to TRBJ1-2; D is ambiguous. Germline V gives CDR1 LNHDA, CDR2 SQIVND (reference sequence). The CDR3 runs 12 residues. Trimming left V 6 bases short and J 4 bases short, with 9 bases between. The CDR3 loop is CASSPGVYGYTF. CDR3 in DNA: TGTGCCAGTAGCCCGGGTGTCTATGGCTACACCTTC.

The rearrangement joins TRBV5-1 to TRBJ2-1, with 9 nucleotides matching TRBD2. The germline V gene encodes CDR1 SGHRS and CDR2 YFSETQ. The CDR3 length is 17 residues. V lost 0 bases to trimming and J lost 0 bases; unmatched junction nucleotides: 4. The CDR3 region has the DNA TGCGCCAGCAGCTTGGGACTAGCGGACCGCTCCTACAATGAGCAGTTCTTC. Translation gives CASSLGLADRSYNEQFF. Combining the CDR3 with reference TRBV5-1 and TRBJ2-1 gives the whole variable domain KAGVTQTPRYLIKTRGQQVTLSCSPISGHRSVSWYQQTPGQGLQFLFEYFSETQRNKGNFPGRFSGRQFSNSRSEMNVSTLELGDSALYLCASSLGLADRSYNEQFFGPGTRLTVL.

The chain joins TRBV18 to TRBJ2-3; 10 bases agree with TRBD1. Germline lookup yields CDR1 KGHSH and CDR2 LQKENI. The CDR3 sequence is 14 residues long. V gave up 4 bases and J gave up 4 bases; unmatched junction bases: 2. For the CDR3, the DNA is TGTGCCAGCTCACAAGGACAGGGGGCAGATACGCAGTATTTT. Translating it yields CASSQGQGADTQYF.

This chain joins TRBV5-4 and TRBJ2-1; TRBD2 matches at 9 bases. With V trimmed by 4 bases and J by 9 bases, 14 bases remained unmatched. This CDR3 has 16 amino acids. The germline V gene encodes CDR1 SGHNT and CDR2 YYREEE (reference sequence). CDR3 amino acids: CASSPPPASGMGEQFF. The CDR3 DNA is TGTGCCAGCAGCCCACCCCCGGCTAGCGGGATGGGTGAGCAGTTCTTC.

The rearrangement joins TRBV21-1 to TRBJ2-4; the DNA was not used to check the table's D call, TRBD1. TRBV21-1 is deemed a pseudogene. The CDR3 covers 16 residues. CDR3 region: CASSKFQGGETNIQYF. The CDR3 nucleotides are TGTGCCAGCAGCAAATTTCAGGGGGGAGAAACGAACATTCAGTACTTC.

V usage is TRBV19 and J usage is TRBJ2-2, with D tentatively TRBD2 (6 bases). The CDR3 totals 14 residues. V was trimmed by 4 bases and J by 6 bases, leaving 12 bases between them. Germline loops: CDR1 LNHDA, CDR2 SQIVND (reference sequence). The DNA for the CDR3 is TGTGCCAGTAGTACCAGGGACTCGCCCGGGGAGCTGTTTTTT. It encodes CASSTRDSPGELFF.

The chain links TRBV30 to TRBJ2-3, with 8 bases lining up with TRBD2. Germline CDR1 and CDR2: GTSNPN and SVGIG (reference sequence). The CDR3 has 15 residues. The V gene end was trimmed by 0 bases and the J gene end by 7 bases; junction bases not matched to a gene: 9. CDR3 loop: CAWSVKGLVSYTQYF. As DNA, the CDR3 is TGTGCCTGGAGTGTAAAGGGACTAGTGTCATATACGCAGTATTTT.

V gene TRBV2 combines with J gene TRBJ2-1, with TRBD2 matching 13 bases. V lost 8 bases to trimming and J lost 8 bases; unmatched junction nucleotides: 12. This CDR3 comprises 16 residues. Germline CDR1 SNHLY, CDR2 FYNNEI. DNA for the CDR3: TGTGCCAGCTTCCCTCACGGACTAGCGGGAGTTCATGAGCAGTTCTTC. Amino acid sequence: CASFPHGLAGVHEQFF.

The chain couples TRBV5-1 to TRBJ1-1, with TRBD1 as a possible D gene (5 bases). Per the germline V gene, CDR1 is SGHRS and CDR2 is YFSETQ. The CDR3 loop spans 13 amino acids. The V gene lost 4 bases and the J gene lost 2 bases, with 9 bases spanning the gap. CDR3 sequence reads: CASSPTANTEAFF. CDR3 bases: TGCGCCAGCAGCCCGACAGCAAACACTGAAGCTTTCTTT.

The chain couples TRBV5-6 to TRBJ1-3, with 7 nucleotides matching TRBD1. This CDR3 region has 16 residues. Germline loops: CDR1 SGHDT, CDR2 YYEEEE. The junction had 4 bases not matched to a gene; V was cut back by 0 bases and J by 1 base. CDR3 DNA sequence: TGTGCCAGCAGCTTGGGTTACAGGGGATCTGGAAACACCATATATTTT. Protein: CASSLGYRGSGNTIYF.

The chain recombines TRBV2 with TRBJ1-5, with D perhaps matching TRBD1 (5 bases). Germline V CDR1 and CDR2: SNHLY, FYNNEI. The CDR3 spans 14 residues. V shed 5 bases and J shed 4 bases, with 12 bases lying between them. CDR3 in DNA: TGTGCCAGCAGTTCCCGGGAGGGGAATCAGCCCCAGCATTTT. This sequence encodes CASSSREGNQPQHF. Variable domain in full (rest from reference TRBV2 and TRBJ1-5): EPEVTQTPSHQVTQMGQEVILRCVPISNHLYFYWYRQILGQKVEFLVSFYNNEISEKSEIFDDQFSVERPDGSNFTLKIRSTKLEDSAMYFCASSSREGNQPQHFGDGTRLSIL.

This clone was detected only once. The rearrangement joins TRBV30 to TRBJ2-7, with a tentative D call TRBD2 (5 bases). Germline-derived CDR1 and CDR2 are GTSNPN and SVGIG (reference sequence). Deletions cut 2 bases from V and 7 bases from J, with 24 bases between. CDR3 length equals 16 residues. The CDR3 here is CAWSSLRRAGIGEQYF. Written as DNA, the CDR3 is TGTGCCTGGAGTTCCCTACGTCGGGCGGGTATTGGGGAGCAGTACTTC. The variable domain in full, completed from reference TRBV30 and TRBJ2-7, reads SQTIHQWPATLVQPVGSPLSLECTVEGTSNPNLYWYRQAAGRGLQLLFYSVGIGQISSEVPQNLSASRPQDRQFILSSKKLLLSDSGFYLCAWSSLRRAGIGEQYFGPGTRLTVT.

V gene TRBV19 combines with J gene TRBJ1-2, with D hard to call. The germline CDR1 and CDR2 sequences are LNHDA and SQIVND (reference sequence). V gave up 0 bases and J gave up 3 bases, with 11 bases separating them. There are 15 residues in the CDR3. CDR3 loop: CASSIDNTGDYGYTF. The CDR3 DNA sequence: TGTGCCAGTAGTATAGATAATACGGGAGACTATGGCTACACCTTC. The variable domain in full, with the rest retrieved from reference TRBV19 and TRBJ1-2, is DGGITQSPKYLFRKEGQNVTLSCEQNLNHDAMYWYRQDPGQGLRLIYYSQIVNDFQKGDIAEGYSVSREKKESFPLTVTSAQKNPTAFYLCASSIDNTGDYGYTFGSGTRLTVV.